The clone carrying this T cell receptor beta chain was recorded many times. Its antigen remains unknown. The data stem from a study of T cells in Graves' hyperthyroidism and ophthalmopathy. The CDR3 covers 11 residues. V lost 5 bases and J 3 bases, leaving 6 bases between the germline ends. Germline CDR1 reads SQVTM; CDR2 reads ANQGSEA. General study findings and limits: Most expanded thyroid clonotypes above 0.001 also appeared in blood.

Amplified TCR beta CDR3 regions derived from RNA transcripts. The study used the HTBI primer set for a first-round RT-PCR of the TCR CDR3. TCRdb recomputed calls from the multiplex PCR reads with MiXCR, one row per CDR3 protein. The table has about 350,000 distinct CDR3 sequences, approximately 15% seen once. The V call is TRBV29-1, the J call TRBJ2-3, with no clear D. Source material: blood. The clonotype originates from a woman between 25 and 40 years old with Graves' hyperthyroidism. The CDR3 loop is CSVSMTDTQYF. The DNA of the CDR3 is TGCAGCGTTTCGATGACAGATACGCAGTATTTT.